The 4 T cell receptor beta chains below come from one sample, sequenced in a study of cytomegalovirus exposure and HLA in healthy donors. Here immunoSEQ multiplex PCR was the method, and the copy in TCRdb shows in-frame clones only, minus some. The sample holds about 120,000 clones, approximately 88% seen once. Sequencing input: PBMCs. Source of these receptors: a young woman in good health and CMV-seronegative.

The chain is built from TRBV28 and TRBJ1-2, with D possibly TRBD1 on 6 matching bases. Germline V lookup: CDR1 MDHEN, CDR2 SYDVKM. The CDR3 contains 16 residues. The ends were cut back, 3 bases at V and 3 bases at J, with 17 bases in the middle. CDR3 residues: CASSLRGTESYYGYTF. The CDR3 nucleotides are TGTGCCAGCAGTTTGAGGGGGACCGAATCTTACTATGGCTACACCTTC.

This clone was seen a single time. This sequence joins TRBV30 and TRBJ1-1; D is uncertain. The CDR3 totals 11 residues. The germline CDR1 and CDR2 sequences are GTSNPN and SVGIG (reference sequence). The V end lost 1 base, the J end lost 5 bases, and 5 bases lay between the germline ends. The CDR3 sequence is CAWSGRTEAFF. CDR3 nucleotide sequence: TGTGCCTGGAGTGGGCGGACTGAAGCTTTCTTT.

J is TRBJ1-2 and V is TRBV7-2; perhaps TRBD1 as D (6 bases). Deletions cut 5 bases from V and 2 bases from J, with 9 bases between. Germline assignment: CDR1 SGHTA and CDR2 FQGNSA. This CDR3 has 13 amino acids. DNA of the CDR3: TGTGCCAGCAGCCCTCAGGGGAACTATGGCTACACCTTC. As protein: CASSPQGNYGYTF.

The V and J genes are TRBV6-1 and TRBJ1-5; 8 bases line up with TRBD1. The ends lost 6 bases at V and 1 base at J; junction bases unmatched: 5. The germline CDR1 and CDR2 sequences are MNHNS and SASEGT. This CDR3 comprises 15 residues. CDR3 sequence (DNA): TGTGCCAGCAGCGGACAGGGTTTGAGCAATCAGCCCCAGCATTTT. It is translated as CASSGQGLSNQPQHF.